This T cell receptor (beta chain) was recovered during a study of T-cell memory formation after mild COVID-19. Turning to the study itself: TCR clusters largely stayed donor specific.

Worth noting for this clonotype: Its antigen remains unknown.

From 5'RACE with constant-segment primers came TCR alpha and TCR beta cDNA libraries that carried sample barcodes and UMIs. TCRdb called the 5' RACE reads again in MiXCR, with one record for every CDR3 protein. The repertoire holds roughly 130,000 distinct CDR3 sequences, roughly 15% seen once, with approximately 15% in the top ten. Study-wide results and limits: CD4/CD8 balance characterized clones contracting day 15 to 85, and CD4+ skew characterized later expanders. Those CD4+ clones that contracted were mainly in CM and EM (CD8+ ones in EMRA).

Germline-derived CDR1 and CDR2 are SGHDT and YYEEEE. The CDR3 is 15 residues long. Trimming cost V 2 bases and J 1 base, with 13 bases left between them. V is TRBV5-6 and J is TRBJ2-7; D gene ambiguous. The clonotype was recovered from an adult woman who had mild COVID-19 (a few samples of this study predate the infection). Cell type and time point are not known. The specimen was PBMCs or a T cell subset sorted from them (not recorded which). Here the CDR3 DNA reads TGTGCCAGCAGCTTCGGGCTTTTAACTTCCTACGAGCAGTACTTC. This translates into CASSFGLLTSYEQYF.